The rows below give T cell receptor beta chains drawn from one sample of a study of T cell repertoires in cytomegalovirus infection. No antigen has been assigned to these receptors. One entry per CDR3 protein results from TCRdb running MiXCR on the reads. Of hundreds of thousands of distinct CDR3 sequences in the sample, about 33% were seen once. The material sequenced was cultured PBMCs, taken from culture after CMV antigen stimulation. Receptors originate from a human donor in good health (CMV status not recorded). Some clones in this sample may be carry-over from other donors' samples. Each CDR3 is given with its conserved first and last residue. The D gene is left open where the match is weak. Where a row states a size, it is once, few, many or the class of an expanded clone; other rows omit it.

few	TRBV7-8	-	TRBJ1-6	CASSLGAGDNSPLHF	TGTGCCAGCAGCTTAGGTGCTGGTGATAATTCACCCCTCCACTTT
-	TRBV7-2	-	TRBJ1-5	CASSYRGGQESSQPQHF	TGTGCCAGCAGCTACCGAGGGGGGCAGGAGTCCAGTCAGCCCCAGCATTTT
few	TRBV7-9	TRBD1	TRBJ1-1	CASSQRQGAWVTEAFF	TGTGCCAGCAGCCAACGACAGGGGGCGTGGGTCACTGAAGCTTTCTTT
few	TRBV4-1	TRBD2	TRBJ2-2	CASGAGGGTGELFF	TGCGCCTCCGGGGCGGGGGGCGGCACCGGGGAGCTGTTTTTT
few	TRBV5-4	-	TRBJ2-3	CASSLVPLQTDTQYF	TGTGCCAGCAGCTTGGTACCTTTACAAACAGATACGCAGTATTTT
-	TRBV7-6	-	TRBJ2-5	CASSRGPNQETQYF	TGTGCCAGCAGCCGCGGACCGAACCAAGAGACCCAGTACTTC
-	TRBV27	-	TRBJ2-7	CASRMRGDYSYEQYF	TGTGCCAGCAGGATGAGGGGGGACTACTCCTACGAGCAGTACTTC
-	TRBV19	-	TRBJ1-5	CASDWQRDQPQHF	TGTGCCAGTGACTGGCAGAGAGATCAGCCCCAGCATTTT
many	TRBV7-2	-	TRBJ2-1	CASSLAGEVSYNEQFF	TGTGCCAGCAGCTTAGCGGGGGAGGTCTCCTACAATGAGCAGTTCTTC
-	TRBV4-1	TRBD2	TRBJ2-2	CASSQSTSGGSTGELFF	TGCGCCAGCAGCCAATCGACTAGCGGGGGGTCCACCGGGGAGCTGTTTTTT
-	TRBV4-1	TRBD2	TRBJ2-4	CASSQEQGLAGDPNIQYF	TGCGCCAGCAGCCAAGAACAAGGGCTAGCGGGGGACCCAAACATTCAGTACTTC
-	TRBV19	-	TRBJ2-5	CASSMTTETGETQYF	TGTGCCAGTAGTATGACGACGGAGACGGGGGAGACCCAGTACTTC
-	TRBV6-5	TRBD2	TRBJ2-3	CASSYLGLADPTDTQYF	TGTGCCAGCAGTTACTTAGGACTAGCGGACCCCACAGATACGCAGTATTTT
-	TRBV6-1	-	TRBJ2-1	CASSEAWGALPPYNEQFF	TGTGCCAGCAGTGAAGCTTGGGGGGCCCTCCCTCCATACAATGAGCAGTTCTTC
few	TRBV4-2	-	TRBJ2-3	CASSQGTSTDTQYF	TGTGCCAGCAGCCAAGGAACTAGCACAGATACGCAGTATTTT
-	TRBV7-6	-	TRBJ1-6	CASSLTREWRSPLHF	TGTGCCAGCAGCCTTACGAGGGAGTGGCGTTCACCCCTCCACTTT
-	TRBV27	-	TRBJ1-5	CASSSEGWGDQPQHF	TGTGCCAGCAGTTCTGAGGGCTGGGGTGATCAGCCCCAGCATTTT
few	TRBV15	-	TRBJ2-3	CATSRDLVAGNTDTQYF	TGTGCCACCAGCAGAGACCTAGTGGCGGGAAACACAGATACGCAGTATTTT
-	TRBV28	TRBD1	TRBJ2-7	CASSRAGTGFYEQYF	TGTGCCAGCAGTCGAGCCGGGACAGGATTTTACGAGCAGTACTTC
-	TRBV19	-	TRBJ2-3	CASSIWGRDRSLDTQYF	TGTGCCAGTAGTATTTGGGGTCGGGACCGATCCTTGGATACGCAGTATTTT
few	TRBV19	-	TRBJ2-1	CASSISILNIDEQFF	TGTGCCAGTAGTATATCCATCCTCAACATCGATGAGCAGTTCTTC
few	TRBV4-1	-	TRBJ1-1	CASSPNRGVRNTEAFF	TGCGCCAGCAGCCCCAATAGGGGGGTAAGAAACACTGAAGCTTTCTTT
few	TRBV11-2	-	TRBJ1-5	CASSPVDSYSNQPQHF	TGTGCCAGCAGCCCCGTGGACAGTTATAGCAATCAGCCCCAGCATTTT
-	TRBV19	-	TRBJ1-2	CASSAGGVIYGYTF	TGTGCCAGTAGTGCTGGAGGGGTGATCTATGGCTACACCTTC
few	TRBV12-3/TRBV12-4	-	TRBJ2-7	CASTRQVGYEQYF	TGTGCCAGCACTAGACAGGTGGGCTACGAGCAGTACTTC
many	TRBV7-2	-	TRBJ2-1	CASSSGPASDNEQFF	TGTGCCAGCAGCTCGGGACCGGCCTCGGACAATGAGCAGTTCTTC
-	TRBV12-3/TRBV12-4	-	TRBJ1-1	CASSLGAGPMNTEAFF	TGTGCCAGCAGTTTAGGGGCAGGACCTATGAACACTGAAGCTTTCTTT
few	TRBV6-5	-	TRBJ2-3	CASSLARPSTDTQYF	TGTGCCAGCAGTTTGGCTCGGCCTAGCACAGATACGCAGTATTTT
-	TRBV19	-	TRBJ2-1	CASSPPAGSSYNEQFF	TGTGCCAGTAGTCCCCCGGCAGGGAGCTCCTACAATGAGCAGTTCTTC
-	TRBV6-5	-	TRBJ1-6	CASSYGRGSYNSPLHF	TGTGCCAGCAGTTACGGTCGAGGCTCCTATAATTCACCCCTCCACTTT
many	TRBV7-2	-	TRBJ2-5	CASSSRPAQETQYF	TGTGCCAGCAGCTCCAGACCGGCCCAAGAGACCCAGTACTTC
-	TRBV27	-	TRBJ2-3	CASSPLSGFGDTQYF	TGTGCCAGCAGCCCGCTATCGGGTTTCGGAGATACGCAGTATTTT
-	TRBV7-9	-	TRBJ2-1	CASSSWTNYNEQFF	TGTGCCAGCAGCTCATGGACAAATTACAATGAGCAGTTCTTC
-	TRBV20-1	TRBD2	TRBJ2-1	CSASGGASYNEQFF	TGCAGTGCTAGCGGGGGGGCCTCCTACAATGAGCAGTTCTTC
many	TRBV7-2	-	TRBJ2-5	CASSFGGRAETQYF	TGTGCCAGCAGCTTTGGGGGGCGCGCAGAGACCCAGTACTTC
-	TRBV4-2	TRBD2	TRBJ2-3	CASSLLAGDFTDTQYF	TGTGCCAGCAGCCTTCTAGCGGGGGACTTCACAGATACGCAGTATTTT
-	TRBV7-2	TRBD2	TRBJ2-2	CASSPRLSGGGTGELFF	TGTGCCAGCAGCCCAAGACTCAGCGGGGGGGGAACCGGGGAGCTGTTTTTT
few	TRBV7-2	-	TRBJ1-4	CASSLGGGPGEKLFF	TGTGCCAGCAGCTTGGGGGGGGGGCCGGGCGAAAAACTGTTTTTT
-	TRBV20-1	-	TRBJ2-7	CSAGGLNSYEQYF	TGCAGTGCCGGAGGATTGAACTCCTACGAGCAGTACTTC
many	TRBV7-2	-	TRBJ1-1	CASGRQGLGNTEAFF	TGTGCCAGCGGACGGCAGGGCCTGGGAAACACTGAAGCTTTCTTT
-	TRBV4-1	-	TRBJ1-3	CASSLQPHSGNTIYF	TGCGCCAGCAGCCTACAGCCTCACTCTGGAAACACCATATATTTT
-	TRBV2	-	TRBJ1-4	CASSEAGRNEKLFF	TGTGCCAGCAGTGAAGCGGGGAGAAATGAAAAACTGTTTTTT
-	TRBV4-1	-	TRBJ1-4	CASSLLDAGRLNEKLFF	TGCGCCAGCAGCCTCCTTGATGCGGGACGCCTTAATGAAAAACTGTTTTTT
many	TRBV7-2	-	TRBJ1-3	CASTDRSSGNTIYF	TGTGCCAGCACGGACCGGAGCTCTGGAAACACCATATATTTT
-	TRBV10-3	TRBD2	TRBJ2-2	CAISEGTRGTGELFF	TGTGCCATCAGTGAGGGGACTAGGGGCACCGGGGAGCTGTTTTTT
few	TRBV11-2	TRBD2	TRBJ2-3	CASSGLAGGTSTDTQYF	TGTGCCAGCAGCGGACTAGCGGGGGGTACTAGCACAGATACGCAGTATTTT
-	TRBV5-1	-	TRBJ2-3	CASTPMGPNTDTQYF	TGCGCCAGCACCCCCATGGGACCTAACACAGATACGCAGTATTTT
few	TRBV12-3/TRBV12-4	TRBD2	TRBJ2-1	CASSLWAGDNEQFF	TGTGCCAGCAGTTTGTGGGCGGGAGACAATGAGCAGTTCTTC
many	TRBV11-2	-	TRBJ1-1	CASSAWPGAGTEAFF	TGTGCCAGCAGCGCTTGGCCCGGGGCCGGCACTGAAGCTTTCTTT
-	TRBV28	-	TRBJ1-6	CASSGARGSYNSPLHF	TGTGCCAGCAGTGGGGCCAGGGGCTCCTATAATTCACCCCTCCACTTT
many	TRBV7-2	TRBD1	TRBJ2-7	CASSLARTGAYEQYF	TGTGCCAGCAGCTTAGCTCGGACAGGCGCCTACGAGCAGTACTTC
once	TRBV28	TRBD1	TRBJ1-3	CASSQTGTGGNTIYF	TGTGCCAGCAGCCAGACCGGGACAGGGGGGAACACCATATATTTT
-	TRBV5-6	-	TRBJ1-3	CASSPRTSSGNTIYF	TGTGCCAGCAGTCCCCGAACGAGCTCTGGAAACACCATATATTTT
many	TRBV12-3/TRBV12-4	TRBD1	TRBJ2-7	CASSPRTGGYEQYF	TGTGCCAGCAGCCCCCGGACAGGGGGGTACGAGCAGTACTTC
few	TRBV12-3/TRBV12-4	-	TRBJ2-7	CASSPHDLHSSYEQYF	TGTGCCAGCAGTCCCCATGATCTACACTCTTCCTACGAGCAGTACTTC